The 24 T cell receptor beta chains below all came from one sample that was sequenced in a study of shared clonotypes between healthy human individuals. Repertoires were generated with immunoSEQ multiplex PCR, while TCRdb's copy carries only in-frame clones and drops some. Of roughly 2.2 million clones in the sample, more than 85% are singletons; the top ten hold 0.39%. Sequenced: naive CD4+ T cells from PBMCs. This sample's subset: CD45RA+ positively selected. Receptor source: a man between 18 and 29 years old in good health. Some clones in this sample may be carry-over from other donors' samples.

V usage is TRBV5-6 and J usage is TRBJ2-7; 9 bases fit TRBD2. The CDR3 has 15 amino acids. Looked up from germline, CDR1 is SGHDT and CDR2 is YYEEEE. V gave up 0 bases and J gave up 6 bases; unmatched junction bases: 7. In nucleotides, the CDR3 is TGTGCCAGCAGCTTGGTTGGACTAGCGAGGAGCGAGCAGTACTTC. This gives the protein CASSLVGLARSEQYF.

On this clone itself: The same CDR3 arises from other DNA sequences in this sample as well. The DNA for the CDR3 is TGTGCCAGCAGTTGGGGGGTAAACACTGAAGCTTTCTTT. It encodes CASSWGVNTEAFF. This chain uses TRBV6-5 with TRBJ1-1; D may be TRBD1 (5 bases). CDR3 length: 13 residues. The germline V gene has CDR1 MNHEY and CDR2 SVGAGI. V shed 4 bases and J shed 2 bases, with 8 bases lying between them.

This chain connects TRBV27 to TRBJ1-1, with D unclear. The V gene's germline CDR1 is MNHEY and CDR2 SMNVEV (reference sequence). The CDR3 sequence is 16 residues long. V shed 1 base and J shed 1 base, with 13 bases lying between them. The CDR3 reads CASSLWSGRGNTEAFF. CDR3 nucleotide sequence: TGTGCCAGCAGTTTATGGAGCGGCCGGGGGAACACTGAAGCTTTCTTT.

This clone was seen a single time. The chain links TRBV4-1 to TRBJ1-4; D might be TRBD1 (6 bases). This CDR3 contains 15 residues. Trimming took 1 base from V and 8 from J, leaving 14 bases between them. CDR1 is MGHRA, CDR2 YSYEKL, per germline. This CDR3 reads CASSQGRGRGEKLFF. The CDR3 DNA reads TGCGCCAGCAGCCAAGGCAGGGGAAGGGGGGAAAAACTGTTTTTT.

The rearrangement uses TRBV7-7 and TRBJ2-3, with TRBD2 identical over 11 bases. The J segment lost 0 bases and the V segment lost 5 bases, leaving 4 bases of the junction unmatched. This CDR3 is 16 amino acids long. The germline gives CDR1 SSHAT, CDR2 FNYEAQ (reference sequence). The CDR3 loop reads CASSLGTSGSTDTQYF. CDR3 in DNA: TGTGCCAGCAGCCTCGGGACTAGCGGTAGCACAGATACGCAGTATTTT. Supplemented by reference TRBV7-7 and TRBJ2-3, the full variable domain reads GAGVSQSPRYKVTKRGQDVTLRCDPISSHATLYWYQQALGQGPEFLTYFNYEAQPDKSGLPSDRFSAERPEGSISTLTIQRTEQRDSAMYRCASSLGTSGSTDTQYFGPGTRLTVL.

The chain uses TRBV10-1 and TRBJ1-2, with TRBD1 identical over 9 bases. This CDR3 has 16 amino acids. Unmatched junction bases numbered 14, after V lost 4 bases and J lost 8 bases. CDR1 and CDR2 (germline): WNHNN, SYGVQD (reference sequence). The CDR3 nucleotides read TGCGCCAGCAGTGCACATTGGGACAGGGAGGGTCGAGGCTACACCTTC. Protein product: CASSAHWDREGRGYTF.

This chain connects TRBV30 to TRBJ2-3, with a possible D match to TRBD2 (5 bases). The CDR3 is 13 residues long. Per the germline V gene, CDR1 is GTSNPN and CDR2 is SVGIG (reference sequence). V was trimmed by 3 bases and J by 6 bases, leaving 13 bases between them. The CDR3 DNA sequence: TGTGCCTGGAGCCGGGAAGGGCCGGATACGCAGTATTTT. It is translated as CAWSREGPDTQYF.

The V and J genes are TRBV7-9 and TRBJ2-5; D gene ambiguous. V lost 4 bases, J lost 3 bases, and 9 bases lay in between. CDR1 is SEHNR and CDR2 is FQNEAQ in the germline V gene (reference sequence). This CDR3 has 13 amino acids. CDR3 nucleotides: TGTGCCAGCAGCTGGGCACAGAAAGAGACCCAGTACTTC. It is translated as CASSWAQKETQYF.

This sequence joins TRBV28 and TRBJ1-5; unclear D gene. Trimming removed 10 bases from V and 3 bases from J, with 13 bases in between. Germline V CDR1 and CDR2: MDHEN, SYDVKM. The CDR3 totals 13 residues. CDR3 nucleotide sequence: TGTGCCATTAAGACACATGTCAATCAGCCCCAGCATTTT. This encodes CAIKTHVNQPQHF.

The rearrangement uses TRBV5-6 and TRBJ2-7, with a weak D call TRBD1 (6 bases). The length of the CDR3 is 12 residues. V shed 4 bases and J shed 7 bases, with 12 bases lying between them. CDR1 is SGHDT and CDR2 is YYEEEE in the germline V gene. The CDR3 coding sequence is TGTGCCAGCAGCCTGACCAGGGGAGAGCAGTACTTC. Its translation: CASSLTRGEQYF.

This chain links TRBV7-2 with TRBJ1-5, with TRBD1 as a possible D gene (6 bases). V gave up 5 bases and J gave up 4 bases, with 15 bases separating them. This CDR3 region has 15 residues. The germline gives CDR1 SGHTA, CDR2 FQGNSA. DNA for the CDR3: TGTGCCAGCAGCCCCCACAGGGTCGGGAATCAGCCCCAGCATTTT. This gives the protein CASSPHRVGNQPQHF.

The V and J genes are TRBV5-1 and TRBJ2-3, with a possible D match to TRBD1 (5 bases). The CDR3 runs to 16 residues. Trimming pared 0 bases from V and 1 base from J, leaving 12 bases between. In germline, CDR1 is SGHRS, CDR2 YFSETQ. This CDR3 is CASSLAAARGTDTQYF. The CDR3 DNA follows: TGCGCCAGCAGCTTGGCCGCAGCCAGGGGCACAGATACGCAGTATTTT.

Turning to this clone: Other DNA sequences in this specimen translate into the identical CDR3. The V gene is TRBV28, the J gene TRBJ2-1; maybe TRBD2 (5 bases). Looked up from germline, CDR1 is MDHEN and CDR2 is SYDVKM. Trimming took 4 bases from V and 0 from J, leaving 13 bases between them. The CDR3 extends over 16 amino acids. Here the CDR3 reads CASSSPSGSSYNEQFF. CDR3 DNA sequence: TGTGCCAGCAGTTCACCTTCGGGGAGCTCCTACAATGAGCAGTTCTTC.

The chain uses TRBV5-4 and TRBJ2-7, with 10 bases fitting TRBD2. The CDR3 runs 14 residues. V lost 4 bases, J lost 6 bases, and 7 bases stayed unmatched. CDR1 and CDR2 from the germline V gene are SGHNT and YYREEE (reference sequence). CDR3 sequence (DNA): TGTGCCAGCAGCCGCTTAAGCGGGAGGGGCGAGCAGTACTTC. It encodes CASSRLSGRGEQYF.

V usage is TRBV4-2 and J usage is TRBJ2-5; D perhaps matches TRBD2 (6 bases). There are 12 residues in the CDR3. Germline CDR1 is LGHNA and CDR2 is YNFKEQ. The V and J ends lost 4 bases and 10 bases respectively, with 13 bases between them. CDR3 nucleotide sequence: TGTGCCAGCAGCCGAGGGTTCGGGGGCCAGTACTTC. It is translated as CASSRGFGGQYF.

The rearrangement joins TRBV5-1 to TRBJ2-1; a possible D gene is TRBD1 (6 bases). There are 16 residues in the CDR3. Germline V lookup: CDR1 SGHRS, CDR2 YFSETQ. V was clipped by 1 base and J by 4 bases, with 15 bases between them. CDR3 DNA: TGCGCCAGCAGCTTGACAGGGAGCCCGCTATACAATGAGCAGTTCTTC. This encodes CASSLTGSPLYNEQFF.

The chain combines TRBV4-3 with TRBJ2-7; tentatively, D is TRBD1 (7 bases). This CDR3 region has 16 residues. Germline V gene data show CDR1 as LGHNA and CDR2 as YSLEER. The V gene lost 0 bases and the J gene lost 3 bases, with 15 bases spanning the gap. The CDR3 region has the DNA TGCGCCAGCAGCCAAGATCTCAGGGGGAGGCTCTACGAGCAGTACTTC. This encodes CASSQDLRGRLYEQYF.

In the case of this clone: Other DNA sequences in this specimen translate into the identical CDR3. The chain has TRBV9 and TRBJ2-3; possible D gene TRBD2, 6 bases. V was pared by 2 bases and J by 4 bases, with 8 bases between. Germline CDR1 and CDR2: SGDLS and YYNGEE. This CDR3 contains 13 residues. CDR3 region: CASSVGGADTQYF. The CDR3 DNA reads TGTGCCAGCAGCGTGGGAGGTGCAGATACGCAGTATTTT.

The chain has TRBV18 and TRBJ2-1, with TRBD1 matching over 11 bases. This CDR3 comprises 15 residues. V shed 2 bases and J 9 bases; nucleotides not matched to a gene: 6. Germline CDR1 is KGHSH and CDR2 is LQKENI. CDR3 sequence reads: CASSPGTGGLGEQFF. The CDR3 nucleotides are TGTGCCAGCTCACCAGGGACAGGGGGTCTAGGTGAGCAGTTCTTC.

The CDR3 DNA sequence: TGCGCCAGCAGTGGACCCGGGCTAGCGGGACAAGAGCAGTACTTC. As protein: CASSGPGLAGQEQYF. The rearrangement links TRBV10-1 to TRBJ2-7, with 9 bases aligning to TRBD2. V gave up 4 bases and J gave up 7 bases; unmatched junction bases: 11. Germline CDR1 WNHNN, CDR2 SYGVQD (reference sequence). The length of the CDR3 is 15 residues.

The V call is TRBV5-1, the J call TRBJ1-2; D call uncertain. The V end was cut by 5 bases, the J end by 2 bases, with 16 bases between. CDR3 length: 15 residues. The germline V gene encodes CDR1 SGHRS and CDR2 YFSETQ. The CDR3 DNA follows: TGCGCCAGCAGGCCCCACTCTGACGGAAACTATGGCTACACCTTC. Translating it yields CASRPHSDGNYGYTF. The full variable domain, with the rest looked up from reference TRBV5-1 and TRBJ1-2, is KAGVTQTPRYLIKTRGQQVTLSCSPISGHRSVSWYQQTPGQGLQFLFEYFSETQRNKGNFPGRFSGRQFSNSRSEMNVSTLELGDSALYLCASRPHSDGNYGYTFGSGTRLTVV.

The chain links TRBV5-1 to TRBJ2-6; D unresolved. The CDR3 runs 15 residues. The germline gives CDR1 SGHRS, CDR2 YFSETQ. V shed 2 bases and J shed 3 bases, with 9 bases lying between them. CDR3 sequence: CASSFGSGGANVLTF. The CDR3 nucleotides read TGCGCCAGCAGCTTCGGGTCTGGTGGGGCCAACGTCCTGACTTTC. Drawing the rest from reference TRBV5-1 and TRBJ2-6, the complete variable domain is KAGVTQTPRYLIKTRGQQVTLSCSPISGHRSVSWYQQTPGQGLQFLFEYFSETQRNKGNFPGRFSGRQFSNSRSEMNVSTLELGDSALYLCASSFGSGGANVLTFGAGSRLTVL.

V is TRBV29-1 and J is TRBJ2-5; 8 nucleotides line up with TRBD2. J gave up 4 bases and V 3 bases, and 10 bases lay outside the gene matches. The germline gives CDR1 SQVTM, CDR2 ANQGSEA. The CDR3 consists of 15 residues. The CDR3, as DNA: TGCAGCGTTGAGGGGTTAGCGGGGTCCGGAGAGACCCAGTACTTC. Its protein product is CSVEGLAGSGETQYF. The variable domain in full, with the rest retrieved from reference TRBV29-1 and TRBJ2-5, is SAVISQKPSRDICQRGTSLTIQCQVDSQVTMMFWYRQQPGQSLTLIATANQGSEATYESGFVIDKFPISRPNLTFSTLTVSNMSPEDSSIYLCSVEGLAGSGETQYFGPGTRLLVL.

J is TRBJ1-2 and V is TRBV6-1; tentative D call: TRBD1 (6 bases). V was pared by 8 bases and J by 0 bases, with 10 bases between. Germline CDR1 reads MNHNS; CDR2 reads SASEGT. There are 13 residues in the CDR3. The CDR3 DNA is TGTGCCAGCGACAACAGGGCTAACTATGGCTACACCTTC. Its protein product is CASDNRANYGYTF.